The 17 T cell receptor beta chains given below trace back to one sample, sequenced in a study of shared clonotypes between healthy human individuals (dated by TCRdb to the early 2020s). The receptor library was made with the immunoSEQ multiplex PCR assay. Imported from immuneACCESS, the table was reduced by TCRdb to in-frame sequences with V and J called. These copies leave out some clones; in studies compared against another copy, an unresolved V gene accounts for under half, and the cause of the remainder is not known. In this sample the table shows 980,000 or so clones, over 60% of which occur a single time. Clones ranked in the top ten supply around 1.5% of the sample. The sequenced material came from memory CD4+ T cells sorted from blood. The sample's cell subset or site label, decoded: CD45RA-negative fraction. The receptors here all came from a man aged 18 to 35 in good health.

The V and J genes are TRBV18 and TRBJ1-3; a weak D match, TRBD1 (6 bases). Trimming took off 0 bases at V and 1 base at J, with 10 bases between the two ends. This CDR3 contains 16 residues. Germline V gene sequence: CDR1 KGHSH, CDR2 LQKENI. CDR3 in amino acids: CASSPPVGTSGNTIYF. CDR3 DNA: TGTGCCAGCTCACCACCCGTGGGGACATCTGGAAACACCATATATTTT.

This clone was detected once. The CDR3 region is CASRRDFNYGYTF. CDR3 in DNA: TGTGCCAGCAGGAGGGATTTTAACTATGGCTACACCTTC. This chain uses TRBV28 with TRBJ1-2; D uncertain. The V end lost 6 bases, the J end lost 1 base, and 9 bases lay between the germline ends. Germline-derived CDR1 and CDR2 are MDHEN and SYDVKM. CDR3 length equals 13 residues.

The rearrangement joins TRBV19 to TRBJ2-7; the D is unclear. Germline loops: CDR1 LNHDA, CDR2 SQIVND (reference sequence). This CDR3 is built from 13 residues. V was clipped by 2 bases and J by 5 bases, with 10 bases between them. The CDR3 region is CASSINPWDEQYF. CDR3 nucleotides: TGTGCCAGTAGTATAAACCCCTGGGACGAGCAGTACTTC.

This clone was observed a handful of times. The sample carries other DNA sequences with the same CDR3. The chain couples TRBV6-5 to TRBJ2-3; D gene uncertain. Germline V gene data show CDR1 as MNHEY and CDR2 as SVGAGI. The CDR3 runs to 11 residues. Trimming took 3 bases from V and 5 from J, leaving 3 bases between them. CDR3 loop: CASSYLDTQYF. DNA for the CDR3: TGTGCCAGCAGTTATTTAGATACGCAGTATTTT.

This chain links TRBV25-1 with TRBJ1-1; no reliable D call. The ends were cut back, 2 bases at V and 7 bases at J, with 14 bases in the middle. The CDR3 totals 14 residues. CDR1 is MGHDK and CDR2 is SYGVNS in the germline V gene. The CDR3 loop is CASSELGPADEAFF. DNA for the CDR3: TGTGCCAGCAGTGAACTAGGGCCAGCGGATGAAGCTTTCTTT.

The V gene is TRBV18, the J gene TRBJ1-4, with TRBD1 matching 7 bases. Per the germline V gene, CDR1 is KGHSH and CDR2 is LQKENI. With 4 bases clipped from V and 8 bases from J, the junction kept 10 bases outside the gene matches. The CDR3 runs to 15 residues. CDR3 coding DNA: TGTGCCAGCTCACTTCTCCAGGGGGAAAGGGAAAAACTGTTTTTT. Translating it yields CASSLLQGEREKLFF.

The rearrangement uses TRBV7-3 and TRBJ2-3, with TRBD2 matching 15 bases. V dropped 5 bases and J dropped 3; count of bases not matched to a gene: 6. Germline CDR1 and CDR2: SGHTA and FQGTGA. The CDR3 has 17 amino acids. CDR3 DNA: TGTGCCAGCAGCCCCGGGACTAGCGGGGGGTGGACAGATACGCAGTATTTT. Its protein product is CASSPGTSGGWTDTQYF.

This chain connects TRBV30 to TRBJ2-4, with no clear D. The CDR3 sequence is 16 residues long. Between the trimmed V and J ends, which lost 3 bases and 2 bases, there was a span of 17 bases. The germline CDR1 and CDR2 sequences are GTSNPN and SVGIG (reference sequence). The DNA of the CDR3 is TGTGCCTGGAGCGCCGGGTCCCCTGGGACCAAAAACATTCAGTACTTC. Its translation is CAWSAGSPGTKNIQYF.

The chain uses TRBV2 and TRBJ2-7, with D perhaps TRBD1 (6 bases). CDR1 and CDR2 (germline): SNHLY, FYNNEI. V dropped 6 bases and J dropped 1 base, with 10 bases sitting between them. The length of the CDR3 is 13 residues. The CDR3 protein is CASSPQGSYEQYF. CDR3 sequence (DNA): TGTGCCAGCAGCCCCCAGGGGTCCTACGAGCAGTACTTC.

Of note for this clone: This same CDR3 is encoded by further DNA sequences in the sample. The chain uses TRBV7-9 and TRBJ2-5; D perhaps matches TRBD1 (6 bases). The V and J ends lost 5 bases and 5 bases respectively, with 9 bases between them. Germline V lookup: CDR1 SEHNR, CDR2 FQNEAQ (reference sequence). The CDR3 sequence is 12 residues long. The DNA for the CDR3 is TGTGCCAGCAGCGGAACAGGGGAGACCCAGTACTTC. Its protein product is CASSGTGETQYF.

The gene calls are TRBV6-5 and TRBJ1-1; D gene uncertain. This CDR3 region has 14 residues. Germline values: CDR1 MNHEY, CDR2 SVGAGI. With 0 bases removed from V and 4 bases from J, the gap between germline ends came to 9 bases. CDR3 DNA sequence: TGTGCCAGCAGTTACTCGGAGCGGGGCACTGAAGCTTTCTTT. Translation gives CASSYSERGTEAFF.

The V and J genes are TRBV27 and TRBJ1-2, with TRBD1 matching over 8 bases. Germline V gene data show CDR1 as MNHEY and CDR2 as SMNVEV (reference sequence). The CDR3 is 15 residues long. With V trimmed by 5 bases and J by 6 bases, 11 bases remained unmatched. Written as DNA, the CDR3 is TGTGCCAGCAGTCTCAACAGGGGGAGGGAGGATGGCTACACCTTC. Its translation: CASSLNRGREDGYTF.

This clone was found once. The rearrangement uses TRBV5-1 and TRBJ2-2, with 11 nucleotides matching TRBD2. J lost 7 bases, V lost 4 bases, and 3 bases had no gene match. The CDR3 has 14 residues. Germline V gene lookup returns CDR1 SGHRS and CDR2 YFSETQ. The CDR3 protein is CASSLTSGVGELFF. The CDR3 DNA is TGCGCCAGCAGCCTGACTAGCGGGGTCGGGGAGCTGTTTTTT.

The V and J genes are TRBV11-1 and TRBJ2-5, with D possibly matching TRBD1 (5 bases). The germline gives CDR1 SGHAT, CDR2 FQDESV (reference sequence). The CDR3 contains 13 residues. Trimming cost V 1 base and J 3 bases, with 6 bases left between them. The CDR3 DNA sequence: TGTGCCAGCAGCTTAGTAGGGGAAGAGACCCAGTACTTC. Residues: CASSLVGEETQYF.

This clone was counted only a few times. V gene TRBV18 combines with J gene TRBJ1-6; 7 positions agree with TRBD1. This CDR3 region has 16 residues. CDR1 KGHSH and CDR2 LQKENI come from the germline V gene. The V segment lost 0 bases and the J segment 5 bases; nucleotides outside the gene matches: 4. This chain's CDR3 is CASSPPNRGNNSPLHF. The CDR3 nucleotides are TGTGCCAGCTCACCACCGAACAGGGGTAATAATTCACCCCTCCACTTT.

The table lists this clone with a count of one. The chain links TRBV28 to TRBJ1-2; D unresolved. The CDR3 sequence is 14 residues long. Germline V CDR1 and CDR2: MDHEN, SYDVKM. Trimming left V 1 base short and J 7 bases short, with 13 bases between. This CDR3 reads CASSLSGLFGGYTF. CDR3 coding DNA: TGTGCCAGCAGTTTATCCGGTTTATTTGGTGGCTACACCTTC.

As concerns this clone: One junction end does not reproduce the germline sequence, and a read error may be involved. The chain joins TRBV11-2 to TRBJ2-5; TRBD2 is a possible D gene (5 bases). CDR3 size: 15 residues. CDR1 and CDR2 (germline): SGHAT, FQNNGV. The CDR3 nucleotides are TGTGCCAGCAGCTTAGATAGCCGGGGTGGGAATGACCCCCACTTC. It yields the protein CASSLDSRGGNDPHF. Complete variable domain (other parts from reference TRBV11-2 and TRBJ2-5): EAGVAQSPRYKIIEKRQSVAFWCNPISGHATLYWYQQILGQGPKLLIQFQNNGVVDDSQLPKDRFSAERLKGVDSTLKIQPAKLEDSAVYLCASSLDSRGGNDPHFGPGTRLLVL.